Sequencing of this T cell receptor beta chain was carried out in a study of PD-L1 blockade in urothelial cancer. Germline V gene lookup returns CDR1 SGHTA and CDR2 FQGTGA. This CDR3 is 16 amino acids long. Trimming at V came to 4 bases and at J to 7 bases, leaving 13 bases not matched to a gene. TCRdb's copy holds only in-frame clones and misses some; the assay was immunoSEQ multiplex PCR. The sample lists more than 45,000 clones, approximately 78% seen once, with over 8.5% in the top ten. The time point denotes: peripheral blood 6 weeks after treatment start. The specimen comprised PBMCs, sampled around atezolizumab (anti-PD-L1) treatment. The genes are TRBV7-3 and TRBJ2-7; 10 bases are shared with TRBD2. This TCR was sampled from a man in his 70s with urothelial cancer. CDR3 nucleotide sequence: TGTGCCAGCAGCTCAAGCGGGATAGCGGGAGGTGGAGAGCAGTACTTC. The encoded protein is CASSSSGIAGGGEQYF. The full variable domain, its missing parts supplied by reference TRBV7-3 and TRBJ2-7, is GAGVSQTPSNKVTEKGKYVELRCDPISGHTALYWYRQSLGQGPEFLIYFQGTGAADDSGLPNDRFFAVRPEGSVSTLKIQRTERGDSAVYLCASSSSGIAGGGEQYFGPGTRLTVT.